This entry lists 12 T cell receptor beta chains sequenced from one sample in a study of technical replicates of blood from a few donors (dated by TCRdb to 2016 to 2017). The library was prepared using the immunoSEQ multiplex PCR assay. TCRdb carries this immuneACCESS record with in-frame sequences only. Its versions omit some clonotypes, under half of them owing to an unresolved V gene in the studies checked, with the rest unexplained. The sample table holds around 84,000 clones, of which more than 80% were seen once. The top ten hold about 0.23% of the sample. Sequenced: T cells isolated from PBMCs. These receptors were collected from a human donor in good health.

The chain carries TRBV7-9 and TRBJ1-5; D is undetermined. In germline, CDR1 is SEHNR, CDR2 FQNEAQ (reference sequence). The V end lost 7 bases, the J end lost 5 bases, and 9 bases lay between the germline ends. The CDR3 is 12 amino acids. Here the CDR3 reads CASTYGDQPQHF. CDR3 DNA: TGTGCCAGCACTTACGGAGATCAGCCCCAGCATTTT.

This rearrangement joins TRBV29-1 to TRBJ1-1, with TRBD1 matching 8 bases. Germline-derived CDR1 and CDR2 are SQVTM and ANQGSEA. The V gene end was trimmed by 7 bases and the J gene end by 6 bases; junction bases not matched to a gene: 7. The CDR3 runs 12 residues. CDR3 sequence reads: CSAEGQDPEAFF. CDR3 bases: TGCAGCGCCGAGGGACAGGACCCTGAAGCTTTCTTT.

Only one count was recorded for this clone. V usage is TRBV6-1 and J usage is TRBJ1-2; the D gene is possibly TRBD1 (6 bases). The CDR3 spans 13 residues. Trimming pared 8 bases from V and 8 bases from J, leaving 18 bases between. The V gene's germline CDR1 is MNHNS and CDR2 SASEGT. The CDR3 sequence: CASSQGGAGGYTF. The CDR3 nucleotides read TGTGCCAGCTCACAGGGTGGGGCCGGCGGCTACACCTTC.

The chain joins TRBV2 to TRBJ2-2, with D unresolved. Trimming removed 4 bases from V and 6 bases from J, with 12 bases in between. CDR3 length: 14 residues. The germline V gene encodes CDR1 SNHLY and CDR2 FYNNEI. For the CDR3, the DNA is TGTGCCAGCAGTGGGTTTGAGGATGCCGGGGAGCTGTTTTTT. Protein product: CASSGFEDAGELFF.

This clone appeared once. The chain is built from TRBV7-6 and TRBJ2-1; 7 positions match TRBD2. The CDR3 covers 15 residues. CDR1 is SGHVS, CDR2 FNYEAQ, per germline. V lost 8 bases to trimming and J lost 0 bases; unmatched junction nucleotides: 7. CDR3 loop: CASVSRGSSYNEQFF. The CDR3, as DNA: TGTGCCAGCGTCTCGCGGGGGAGCTCCTACAATGAGCAGTTCTTC.

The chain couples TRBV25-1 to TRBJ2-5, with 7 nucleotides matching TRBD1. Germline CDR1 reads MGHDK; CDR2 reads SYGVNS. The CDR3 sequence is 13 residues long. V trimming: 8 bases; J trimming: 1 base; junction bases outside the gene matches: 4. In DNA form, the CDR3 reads TGTGCCAGCTCGGGACAGTCCCAAGAGACCCAGTACTTC. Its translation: CASSGQSQETQYF. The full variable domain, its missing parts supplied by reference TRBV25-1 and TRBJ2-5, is EADIYQTPRYLVIGTGKKITLECSQTMGHDKMYWYQQDPGMELHLIHYSYGVNSTEKGDLSSESTVSRIRTEHFPLTLESARPSHTSQYLCASSGQSQETQYFGPGTRLLVL.

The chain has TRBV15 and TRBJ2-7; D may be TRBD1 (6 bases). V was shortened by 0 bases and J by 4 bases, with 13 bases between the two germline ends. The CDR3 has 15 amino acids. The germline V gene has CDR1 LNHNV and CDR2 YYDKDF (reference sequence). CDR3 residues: CATSREPRGRYEQYF. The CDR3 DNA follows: TGTGCCACCAGCAGAGAACCCAGGGGCAGGTACGAGCAGTACTTC. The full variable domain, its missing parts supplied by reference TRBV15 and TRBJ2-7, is DAMVIQNPRYQVTQFGKPVTLSCSQTLNHNVMYWYQQKSSQAPKLLFHYYDKDFNNEADTPDNFQSRRPNTSFCFLDIRSPGLGDTAMYLCATSREPRGRYEQYFGPGTRLTVT.

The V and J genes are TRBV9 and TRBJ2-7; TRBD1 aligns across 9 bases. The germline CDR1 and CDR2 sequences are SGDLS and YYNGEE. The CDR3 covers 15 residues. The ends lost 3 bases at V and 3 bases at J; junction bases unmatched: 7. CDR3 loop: CASSAGQGSFYEQYF. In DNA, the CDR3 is TGTGCCAGCAGCGCGGGACAGGGATCTTTCTACGAGCAGTACTTC.

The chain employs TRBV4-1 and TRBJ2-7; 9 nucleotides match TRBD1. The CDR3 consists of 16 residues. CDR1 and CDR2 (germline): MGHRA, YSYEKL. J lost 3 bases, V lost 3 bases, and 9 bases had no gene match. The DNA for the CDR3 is TGCGCCAGCAGCCACGGGACAGGGACGATGATCTACGAGCAGTACTTC. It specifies CASSHGTGTMIYEQYF.

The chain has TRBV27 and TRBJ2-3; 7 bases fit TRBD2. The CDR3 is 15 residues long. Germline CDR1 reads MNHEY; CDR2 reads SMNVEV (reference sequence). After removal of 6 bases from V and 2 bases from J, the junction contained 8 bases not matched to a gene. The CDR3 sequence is CASSSVAGVTDTQYF. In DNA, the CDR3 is TGTGCCAGCAGCTCTGTGGCGGGGGTCACAGATACGCAGTATTTT.

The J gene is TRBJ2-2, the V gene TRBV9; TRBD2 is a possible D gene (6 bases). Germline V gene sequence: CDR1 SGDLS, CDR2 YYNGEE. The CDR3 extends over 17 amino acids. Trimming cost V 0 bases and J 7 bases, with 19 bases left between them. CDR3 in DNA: TGTGCCAGCAGCGTAGTTGCACTAGCCGAAACAATCGGGGAGCTGTTTTTT. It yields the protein CASSVVALAETIGELFF.

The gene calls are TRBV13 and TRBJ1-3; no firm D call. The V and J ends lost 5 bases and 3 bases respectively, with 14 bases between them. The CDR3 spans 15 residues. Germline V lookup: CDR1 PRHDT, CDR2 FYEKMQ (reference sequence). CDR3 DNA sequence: TGTGCCAGCAGCGCCTCACGAGGAGTTGGAAACACCATATATTTT. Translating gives CASSASRGVGNTIYF.